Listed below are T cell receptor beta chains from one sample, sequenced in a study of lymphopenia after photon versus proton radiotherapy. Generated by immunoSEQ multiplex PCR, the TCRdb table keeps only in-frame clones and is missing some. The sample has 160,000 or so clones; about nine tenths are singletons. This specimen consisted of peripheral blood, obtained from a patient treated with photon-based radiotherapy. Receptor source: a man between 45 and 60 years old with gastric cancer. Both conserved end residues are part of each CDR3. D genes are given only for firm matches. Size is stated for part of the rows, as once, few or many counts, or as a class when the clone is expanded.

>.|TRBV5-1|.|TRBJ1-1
TGCGCCAGCAGCTTCGGGGTTTCGAACACTGAAGCTTTCTTT
CASSFGVSNTEAFF
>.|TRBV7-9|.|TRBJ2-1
TGTGCCAGCAGCGTCCGGTTGGGTGGCGCCTACAATGAGCAGTTCTTC
CASSVRLGGAYNEQFF
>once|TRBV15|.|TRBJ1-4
TGTGCCACCAGCAGAGATCCGGTAACTAATGAAAAACTGTTTTTT
CATSRDPVTNEKLFF
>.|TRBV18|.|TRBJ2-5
TGTGCCAGCTCACCAACTAGGGCGAAGTACCAAGAGACCCAGTACTTC
CASSPTRAKYQETQYF
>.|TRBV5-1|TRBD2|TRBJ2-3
TGCGCCAGCAGCTTGGCCAGCGGGAGAAATACGCAGTATTTT
CASSLASGRNTQYF
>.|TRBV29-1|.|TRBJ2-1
TGCAGCGGAAGGAGGGCCGCTAGAGAAGAGCAGTTCTTC
CSGRRAAREEQFF
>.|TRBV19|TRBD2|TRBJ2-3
TGTGCCAGTAGCTCGGGGAGCGGGAGCAGCACAGATACGCAGTATTTT
CASSSGSGSSTDTQYF
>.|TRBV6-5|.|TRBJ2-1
TGTGCCAGCAGGCACACTACCAATGAGCAGTTCTTC
CASRHTTNEQFF
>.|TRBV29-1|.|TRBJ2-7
TGCAGCGTTAATCTCCCGAGGAAGGGGACTTACGAGCAGTACTTC
CSVNLPRKGTYEQYF
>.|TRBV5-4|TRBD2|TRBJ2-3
TGTGCCAGCAGCTTGTCTAGCGGGAGTAACACAGATACGCAGTATTTT
CASSLSSGSNTDTQYF
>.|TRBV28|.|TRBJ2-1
TGTGCCAGCAGCTTAGGGCAGGCCAGAGAGCAGTTCTTC
CASSLGQAREQFF
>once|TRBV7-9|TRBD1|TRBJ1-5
TGTGCCAGCAGCTTAGTGACAGGGGGCGAGGTTCAGCCCCAGCATTTT
CASSLVTGGEVQPQHF
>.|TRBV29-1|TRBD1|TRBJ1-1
TGCAGCGTACGCGACAGGGACCCTCGGGGTAACACTGAAGCTTTCTTT
CSVRDRDPRGNTEAFF
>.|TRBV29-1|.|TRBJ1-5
TGCAGCGTCCGGGACAGCAATCAGCCCCAGCATTTT
CSVRDSNQPQHF
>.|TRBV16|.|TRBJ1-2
TGTGCCAGCAGCCAATACAGGCAGGGAGTTTTCTATGGCTACACCTTC
CASSQYRQGVFYGYTF
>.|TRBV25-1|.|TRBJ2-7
TGTGCCAGCAATAAGGGGTCGGAGGAGCAGTACTTC
CASNKGSEEQYF
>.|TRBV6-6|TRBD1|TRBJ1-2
TGTGCCAGCGTCCAGGGACAGGGGGACTATGGCTACACCTTC
CASVQGQGDYGYTF
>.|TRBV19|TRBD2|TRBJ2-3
TGTGCCAGTAGCCTACTAGCGGGATTCACAGATACGCAGTATTTT
CASSLLAGFTDTQYF
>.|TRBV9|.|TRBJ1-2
TGTGCCAGCAGCGTTACAGGTAGCTATGGCTACACCTTC
CASSVTGSYGYTF
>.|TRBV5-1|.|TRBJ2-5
TGCGCCAGCAGCTCTGGCACAGGGACGGGGGAGACCCAGTACTTC
CASSSGTGTGETQYF
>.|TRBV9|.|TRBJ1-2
TGTGCCAGCAGCGCTATCAGTAGTGGGCTCTATGGCTACACCTTC
CASSAISSGLYGYTF
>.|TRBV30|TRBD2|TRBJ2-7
TGTGCCTGGAGGGATAGCGGGAGGGCCAACGAGCAGTACTTC
CAWRDSGRANEQYF
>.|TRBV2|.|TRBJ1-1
TGTGCCAGCCGAACAGAGATGAACACTGAAGCTTTCTTT
CASRTEMNTEAFF
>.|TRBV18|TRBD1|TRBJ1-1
TGTGCCAGCTCACCTCAACAGGGGGCTGACACTGAAGCTTTCTTT
CASSPQQGADTEAFF
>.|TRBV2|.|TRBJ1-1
TGTGCCAGCACTGGGAACTCAAGGAACACTGAAGCTTTCTTT
CASTGNSRNTEAFF
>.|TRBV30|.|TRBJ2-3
TGTGCCTGGACGAACAAAGGCACAGATACGCAGTATTTT
CAWTNKGTDTQYF
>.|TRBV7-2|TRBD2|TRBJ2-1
TGTGCCAGCAGCCCTCACACTAGCGGGGCCTACAATGAGCAGTTCTTC
CASSPHTSGAYNEQFF
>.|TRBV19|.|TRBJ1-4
TGTGCCAGTAGTCAAAAAGGGGCAGTGACTAATGAAAAACTGTTTTTT
CASSQKGAVTNEKLFF
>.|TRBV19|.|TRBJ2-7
TGTGCCAGTAGTATGAACGGCTACGAGCAGTACTTC
CASSMNGYEQYF
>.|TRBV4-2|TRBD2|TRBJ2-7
TGTGCCAGCAGCCAGGCTGGACTAGCGGGCCCCTACGAGCAGTACTTC
CASSQAGLAGPYEQYF
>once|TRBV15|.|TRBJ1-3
TGTGCCACCAGCAGAGAGAGGCGGGGCGGTGGAAACACCATATATTTT
CATSRERRGGGNTIYF
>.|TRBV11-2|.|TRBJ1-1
TGTGCCAGCAGCTTAGATCCCCAGGGTAGCTTTGAAGCTTTCTTT
CASSLDPQGSFEAFF
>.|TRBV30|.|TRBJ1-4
TGTGCCTGGAGTGTAAATCAAGAAAAACTGTTTTTT
CAWSVNQEKLFF
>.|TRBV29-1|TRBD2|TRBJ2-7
TGCAGCGTTGCAGGGACTAGCGGGGTCGAGCAGTACTTC
CSVAGTSGVEQYF
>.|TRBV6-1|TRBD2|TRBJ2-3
TGTGCCGGAGCGGGGGAAGGGCCAGATACGCAGTATTTT
CAGAGEGPDTQYF